The next 19 T cell receptor beta chains were all read from a single sample in a study of cytomegalovirus exposure and HLA in healthy donors. This PCR relied on a set of 60 Vbeta primers and 13 Jbeta primers. TCRdb's copy holds only in-frame clones and misses some; the assay was immunoSEQ multiplex PCR. The sample holds about 59,000 clones. Sequencing was done on a sample of PBMCs. The receptor source for this set is a man aged 25 to 40 in good health and CMV-seropositive.

This chain connects TRBV2 to TRBJ1-5; 7 bases are shared with TRBD1. Germline CDR1 and CDR2: SNHLY and FYNNEI. The CDR3 extends over 13 amino acids. J lost 4 bases, V lost 11 bases, and 8 bases had no gene match. Here the CDR3 reads CAGTTGPNQPQHF. The CDR3 coding sequence is TGTGCCGGAACGACAGGGCCGAATCAGCCCCAGCATTTT. The full variable domain, completed using reference TRBV2 and TRBJ1-5, is EPEVTQTPSHQVTQMGQEVILRCVPISNHLYFYWYRQILGQKVEFLVSFYNNEISEKSEIFDDQFSVERPDGSNFTLKIRSTKLEDSAMYFCAGTTGPNQPQHFGDGTRLSIL.

The genes are TRBV11-2 and TRBJ1-2, with 9 bases fitting TRBD1. The CDR3 contains 14 residues. The J segment lost 3 bases and the V segment lost 5 bases, leaving 4 bases of the junction unmatched. CDR1 is SGHAT, CDR2 FQNNGV, per germline. CDR3 sequence (DNA): TGTGCCAGCAGCCGCAGACAGGGGGACTATGGCTACACCTTC. Its protein is CASSRRQGDYGYTF.

This chain joins TRBV5-6 and TRBJ1-4; maybe TRBD1 (6 bases). Germline V lookup: CDR1 SGHDT, CDR2 YYEEEE. The V end lost 3 bases, the J end lost 3 bases, and 12 bases lay between the germline ends. The length of the CDR3 is 15 residues. The CDR3 coding sequence is TGTGCCAGCAGCTCGTGGGGGCGGGCTAATGAAAAACTGTTTTTT. The encoded protein is CASSSWGRANEKLFF.

Of note for this clone: An end of the junction differs from the germline gene, which may be a read error. This same CDR3 is encoded by further DNA sequences in the sample. The rearrangement uses TRBV29-1 and TRBJ1-6, with TRBD1 matching over 8 bases. The CDR3 has 14 residues. Germline-derived CDR1 and CDR2 are SQVTM and ANQGSEA. The CDR3 nucleotides are TGCAGCGTTCTTGACAGGGGATTTAATTCACCCCTACACTTT. It encodes CSVLDRGFNSPLHF.

CDR3 bases: TGCGCCAGCAGCCAAAGATTCCGGGACAGGGGACCGAACACTGAAGCTTTCTTT. This gives the protein CASSQRFRDRGPNTEAFF. The J gene is TRBJ1-1, the V gene TRBV4-1, with 10 bases aligning to TRBD1. This CDR3 has 18 amino acids. The V segment lost 2 bases and the J segment 1 base; nucleotides outside the gene matches: 10. Germline V gene data show CDR1 as MGHRA and CDR2 as YSYEKL.

The V call is TRBV7-9, the J call TRBJ1-1; D is possibly TRBD1 (5 bases). This CDR3 is 13 amino acids long. Deletions cut 7 bases from V and 7 bases from J, with 16 bases between. The V gene's germline CDR1 is SEHNR and CDR2 FQNEAQ (reference sequence). DNA for the CDR3: TGTGCCAGCACCCTTGGGGGGAATCATGAAGCTTTCTTT. This encodes CASTLGGNHEAFF.

The chain recombines TRBV4-1 with TRBJ2-5; possible D gene TRBD1, 5 bases. The CDR3 covers 13 residues. CDR1 and CDR2 (germline): MGHRA, YSYEKL. V lost 4 bases and J lost 3, with 9 bases in between. The CDR3 DNA reads TGCGCCAGCAGCCCCGGCAGGGAAGAGACCCAGTACTTC. Translating gives CASSPGREETQYF.

The rearrangement uses TRBV4-1 and TRBJ1-5; 7 bases map to TRBD1. CDR1 is MGHRA, CDR2 YSYEKL, per germline. The CDR3 is 19 residues long. J was trimmed by 4 bases and V by 4 bases; bases with no gene match: 19. The CDR3: CASSLKYRGPAAPNQPQHF. In nucleotides, the CDR3 is TGCGCCAGCAGCCTCAAATACAGGGGCCCCGCGGCCCCTAATCAGCCCCAGCATTTT.

The chain is built from TRBV7-2 and TRBJ1-4, with TRBD1 matching over 9 bases. This CDR3 has 14 residues. Per germline, CDR1 SGHTA and CDR2 FQGNSA. V lost 4 bases and J lost 7; bases outside the gene matches: 4. Here the CDR3 reads CASSSRQGVEKLFF. In DNA, the CDR3 is TGTGCCAGCAGCTCTCGACAGGGGGTTGAAAAACTGTTTTTT.

The J gene is TRBJ1-5, the V gene TRBV7-9, with TRBD1 identical over 9 bases. V dropped 2 bases and J dropped 3; count of bases not matched to a gene: 2. Germline CDR1 SEHNR, CDR2 FQNEAQ (reference sequence). This CDR3 region has 15 residues. In nucleotides, the CDR3 is TGTGCCAGCAGCTTAAGGACAGGGGTCAATCAGCCCCAGCATTTT. It specifies CASSLRTGVNQPQHF.

About this clone itself: Other nucleotide sequences in the sample specify the same CDR3. CDR3 sequence: CASSLFRGNTGELFF. CDR3 in DNA: TGTGCCAGCAGCTTATTTCGCGGGAACACCGGGGAGCTGTTTTTT. V is TRBV7-3 and J is TRBJ2-2; D uncertain. The V and J ends lost 2 bases and 1 base respectively, with 8 bases between them. The CDR3 sequence is 15 residues long. The germline CDR1 and CDR2 sequences are SGHTA and FQGTGA.

The chain couples TRBV5-1 to TRBJ2-7; 8 nucleotides align to TRBD1. V gave up 4 bases and J gave up 2 bases; unmatched junction bases: 14. This CDR3 has 17 amino acids. The V gene's germline CDR1 is SGHRS and CDR2 YFSETQ. The CDR3 protein is CASSVDRPGTGTYEQYF. DNA of the CDR3: TGCGCCAGCAGCGTAGACCGACCCGGGACAGGTACCTACGAGCAGTACTTC.

The chain has TRBV6-5 and TRBJ1-5; TRBD1 agrees at 10 bases. This CDR3 has 15 amino acids. The germline CDR1 and CDR2 sequences are MNHEY and SVGAGI. V was pared by 4 bases and J by 6 bases, with 6 bases of the junction left unmatched. This chain's CDR3 is CASSSGTGVSQPQHF. The DNA of the CDR3 is TGTGCCAGCAGTTCCGGGACAGGGGTAAGTCAGCCCCAGCATTTT.

V usage is TRBV20-1 and J usage is TRBJ2-7; possibly TRBD1 for D (6 bases). The CDR3 is 10 amino acids. V was trimmed by 6 bases and J by 7 bases, leaving 10 bases between them. Germline lookup yields CDR1 DFQATT and CDR2 SNEGSKA (reference sequence). CDR3 protein: CSAHQGEQYF. CDR3 nucleotides: TGCAGTGCCCACCAGGGGGAGCAGTACTTC.

The gene calls are TRBV19 and TRBJ2-7; D perhaps matches TRBD1 (5 bases). This CDR3 contains 14 residues. The V gene lost 8 bases and the J gene lost 0 bases, with 14 bases spanning the gap. Germline CDR1 reads LNHDA; CDR2 reads SQIVND (reference sequence). This CDR3 is CASSRIGASYEQYF. The DNA of the CDR3 is TGTGCCAGTTCCCGAATTGGGGCCTCCTACGAGCAGTACTTC. The full variable domain, in which reference TRBV19 and TRBJ2-7 provide the parts outside the CDR3, is DGGITQSPKYLFRKEGQNVTLSCEQNLNHDAMYWYRQDPGQGLRLIYYSQIVNDFQKGDIAEGYSVSREKKESFPLTVTSAQKNPTAFYLCASSRIGASYEQYFGPGTRLTVT.

The chain uses TRBV6-5 and TRBJ1-1; D is uncertain. The CDR3 consists of 15 residues. Germline V gene sequence: CDR1 MNHEY, CDR2 SVGAGI. Between the trimmed V and J ends, which lost 6 bases and 1 base, there was a span of 15 bases. Here the CDR3 reads CASRQWRISNTEAFF. The CDR3 region has the DNA TGTGCCAGCAGGCAATGGAGGATATCGAACACTGAAGCTTTCTTT.

The rearrangement joins TRBV11-3 to TRBJ2-3, with 7 bases fitting TRBD2. Looked up from germline, CDR1 is SGHNT and CDR2 is YENEEA. V lost 1 base, J lost 8 bases, and 9 bases stayed unmatched. CDR3 length: 15 amino acids. The CDR3 loop is CASSLGDGRTPTQYF. In DNA, the CDR3 is TGTGCCAGCAGCTTAGGGGACGGGAGGACACCTACGCAGTATTTT.

This chain connects TRBV4-2 to TRBJ2-2, with a possible D match to TRBD1 (6 bases). Trimming took 1 base from V and 6 from J, leaving 15 bases between them. Germline V gives CDR1 LGHNA, CDR2 YNFKEQ. The CDR3 length is 16 residues. The CDR3 spells CASSQGTVINAGELFF. The CDR3 coding sequence is TGTGCCAGCAGCCAAGGGACAGTTATTAACGCCGGGGAGCTGTTTTTT.

The chain links TRBV4-1 to TRBJ1-5, with unresolved D. The CDR3 sequence is 16 residues long. The V end was cut by 4 bases, the J end by 3 bases, with 16 bases between. From germline, CDR1 is MGHRA and CDR2 YSYEKL. The CDR3 reads CASSPRTASHNQPQHF. The DNA for the CDR3 is TGCGCCAGCAGCCCTAGGACTGCCAGTCACAATCAGCCCCAGCATTTT.